One and the same sample provided the 15 T cell receptor beta chains below, sequenced in a study of PD-1 blockade in classical Hodgkin lymphoma. Some clones are missing from TCRdb's copy, which holds only in-frame ones; the method was immunoSEQ multiplex PCR. The table shows some 58,000 clones, with 91% occurring only once. Time point defined: cycle 4 day 1 (C4D1), after less than 7 weeks of nivolumab. With no exception, relapse followed autologous stem cell transplantation in all patients, and brentuximab vedotin exposure varied. The sample in question was peripheral blood mononuclear cells (PBMCs), obtained before the fourth cycle of nivolumab. The receptors shown here come from a human donor with classical Hodgkin lymphoma.

The V and J genes are TRBV5-1 and TRBJ1-1; 7 bases are a match to TRBD1. The V gene's germline CDR1 is SGHRS and CDR2 YFSETQ. Trimming took 7 bases from V and 3 from J; bases not matched to a gene: 12. This CDR3 is built from 15 residues. In DNA, the CDR3 is TGCGCCAGCCACGACCCCGGGACAGATTACACTGAAGCTTTCTTT. It specifies CASHDPGTDYTEAFF.

This chain connects TRBV11-2 to TRBJ2-7, with D perhaps matching TRBD1 (6 bases). The CDR3 is 14 amino acids. Germline-derived CDR1 and CDR2 are SGHAT and FQNNGV. V was cut by 5 bases and J by 5 bases, with 16 bases left in between. CDR3 DNA: TGTGCCAGCAGCAACCCAAACAGGGCCCACGAGCAGTACTTC. Protein sequence: CASSNPNRAHEQYF.

The chain has TRBV7-8 and TRBJ1-6; 11 positions agree with TRBD1. The CDR3 is made up of 15 amino acids. J gave up 9 bases and V 0 bases, and 1 base lay outside the gene matches. Germline CDR1 SGHVS, CDR2 FQNEAQ. The CDR3 region is CASSLAGTGGSPLHF. In nucleotides, the CDR3 is TGTGCCAGCAGCTTAGCCGGGACAGGGGGTTCACCCCTCCACTTT.

The rearrangement links TRBV5-1 to TRBJ2-1, with 8 bases fitting TRBD2. Germline assignment: CDR1 SGHRS and CDR2 YFSETQ. This CDR3 spans 15 amino acids. After removal of 2 bases from V and 1 base from J, the junction contained 2 bases not matched to a gene. Here the CDR3 DNA reads TGCGCCAGCAGCTTAGCGGGGGTATCCTACAATGAGCAGTTCTTC. Translating gives CASSLAGVSYNEQFF.

The chain uses TRBV19 and TRBJ2-3, with D tentatively TRBD1 (5 bases). This CDR3 is 11 amino acids long. With 7 bases removed from V and 6 bases from J, the gap between germline ends came to 8 bases. Per the germline V gene, CDR1 is LNHDA and CDR2 is SQIVND (reference sequence). The CDR3 reads CASINRDTQYF. DNA of the CDR3: TGTGCCAGTATAAACAGGGATACGCAGTATTTT.

The chain employs TRBV6-1 and TRBJ1-2; no clear D gene. Trimming shortened V by 10 bases and J by 5 bases, and 14 bases separated the two germline ends. In germline, CDR1 is MNHNS, CDR2 SASEGT. The CDR3 totals 12 residues. The chain's CDR3 is CATAARGYGYTF. In DNA, the CDR3 is TGTGCCACCGCGGCACGTGGATATGGCTACACCTTC.

A single count supports this clone. V and J are TRBV27 and TRBJ1-1, with D possibly TRBD1 on 5 matching bases. V was pared by 7 bases and J by 7 bases, with 16 bases between. CDR1 is MNHEY and CDR2 is SMNVEV in the germline V gene (reference sequence). The CDR3 loop spans 13 amino acids. The CDR3 spells CASTSGTVDEAFF. CDR3 bases: TGTGCCAGCACCTCCGGGACCGTCGATGAAGCTTTCTTT.

The chain links TRBV27 to TRBJ2-7; D is ambiguous. V was shortened by 6 bases and J by 1 base, with 7 bases between the two germline ends. Germline CDR1 and CDR2: MNHEY and SMNVEV (reference sequence). There are 12 residues in the CDR3. CDR3: CASRTISYEQYF. CDR3 bases: TGTGCCAGCAGGACAATATCCTACGAGCAGTACTTC.

J is TRBJ1-1 and V is TRBV2, with D unresolved. V lost 5 bases and J 1 base, leaving 11 bases between the germline ends. CDR1 and CDR2 (germline): SNHLY, FYNNEI. This CDR3 has 14 residues. The DNA of the CDR3 is TGTGCCAGCAGTTGGAGGGCAGGGAACACTGAAGCTTTCTTT. It codes for CASSWRAGNTEAFF.

This clone was picked up a small number of times. The CDR3 loop is CASSSGAYNSPLHF. The CDR3 coding sequence is TGTGCCAGCAGCTCAGGGGCCTATAATTCACCCCTCCACTTT. The chain employs TRBV6-6 and TRBJ1-6; D might be TRBD1 (6 bases). CDR3 length: 14 amino acids. V lost 6 bases, J lost 2 bases, and 8 bases lay in between. Germline V gene sequence: CDR1 MNHNY, CDR2 SVGAGI (reference sequence).

The J gene is TRBJ2-1, the V gene TRBV19; D remains ambiguous. Trimming pared 4 bases from V and 9 bases from J, leaving 13 bases between. The CDR3 has 13 residues. CDR1 and CDR2 (germline): LNHDA, SQIVND (reference sequence). The chain's CDR3 is CASSTSLSTEQFF. Here the CDR3 DNA reads TGTGCCAGTAGTACTTCGCTTAGCACTGAGCAGTTCTTC.

The chain joins TRBV6-1 to TRBJ1-6; TRBD1 is a possible D gene (5 bases). Trimming left V 5 bases short and J 7 bases short, with 15 bases between. The CDR3 consists of 15 residues. Germline V gene sequence: CDR1 MNHNS, CDR2 SASEGT. The CDR3 sequence is CASSSLGTVNSPLHF. The CDR3 DNA sequence: TGTGCCAGCAGTTCCCTTGGGACGGTAAATTCACCCCTCCACTTT.

The table lists this clone with a count of one. V is TRBV29-1 and J is TRBJ2-7; 9 bases are shared with TRBD1. Germline CDR1 reads SQVTM; CDR2 reads ANQGSEA. The CDR3 loop spans 12 amino acids. J was trimmed by 7 bases and V by 6 bases; bases with no gene match: 7. This chain's CDR3 is CSVFDRGSEQYF. In nucleotides, the CDR3 is TGCAGCGTCTTCGACAGGGGGAGTGAGCAGTACTTC.

In its sample, this clone was seen a few times. The V call is TRBV10-2, the J call TRBJ1-2, with D unclear. Germline lookup yields CDR1 WSHSY and CDR2 SAAADI. Trimming cost V 4 bases and J 1 base, with 7 bases left between them. The CDR3 has 13 amino acids. CDR3 residues: CASSGDLNYGYTF. DNA of the CDR3: TGCGCCAGCAGTGGAGACCTTAACTATGGCTACACCTTC.

The chain employs TRBV5-1 and TRBJ1-2; D is ambiguous. The CDR3 totals 13 residues. Trimming cost V 2 bases and J 0 bases, with 5 bases left between them. Germline CDR1 SGHRS, CDR2 YFSETQ. CDR3 bases: TGCGCCAGCAGCTTTGCTACTAACTATGGCTACACCTTC. Its protein is CASSFATNYGYTF.